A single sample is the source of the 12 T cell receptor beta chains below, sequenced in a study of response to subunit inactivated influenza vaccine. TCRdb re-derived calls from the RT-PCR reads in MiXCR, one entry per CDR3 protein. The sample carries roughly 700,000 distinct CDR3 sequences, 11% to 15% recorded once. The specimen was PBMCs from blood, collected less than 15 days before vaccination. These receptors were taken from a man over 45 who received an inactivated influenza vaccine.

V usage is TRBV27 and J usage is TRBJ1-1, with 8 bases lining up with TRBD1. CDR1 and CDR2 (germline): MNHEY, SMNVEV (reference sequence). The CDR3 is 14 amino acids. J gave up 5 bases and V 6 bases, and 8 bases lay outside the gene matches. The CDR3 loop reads CASRKDRGGTEAFF. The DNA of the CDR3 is TGTGCCAGCAGAAAAGACAGGGGTGGGACTGAAGCTTTCTTT.

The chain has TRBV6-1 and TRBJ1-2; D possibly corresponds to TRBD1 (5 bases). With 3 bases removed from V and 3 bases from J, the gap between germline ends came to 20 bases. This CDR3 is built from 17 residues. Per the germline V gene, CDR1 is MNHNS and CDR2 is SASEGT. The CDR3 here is CASSDQGMARAYYGYTF. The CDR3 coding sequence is TGTGCCAGCAGTGACCAGGGCATGGCAAGGGCCTACTATGGCTACACCTTC.

CDR3 DNA: TGTGCCAGCAGGGCAGGGGTTAACTATGGCTACACCTTC. It encodes CASRAGVNYGYTF. The chain is built from TRBV2 and TRBJ1-2; maybe TRBD1 (6 bases). This CDR3 region has 13 residues. Trimming removed 6 bases from V and 1 base from J, with 9 bases in between. CDR1 is SNHLY, CDR2 FYNNEI, per germline.

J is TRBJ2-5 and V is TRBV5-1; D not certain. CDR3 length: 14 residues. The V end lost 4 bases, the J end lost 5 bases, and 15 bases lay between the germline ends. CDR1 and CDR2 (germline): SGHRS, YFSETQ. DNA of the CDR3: TGCGCCAGCAGCCCCCGGGCCGCCCCGGAGACCCAGTACTTC. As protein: CASSPRAAPETQYF.

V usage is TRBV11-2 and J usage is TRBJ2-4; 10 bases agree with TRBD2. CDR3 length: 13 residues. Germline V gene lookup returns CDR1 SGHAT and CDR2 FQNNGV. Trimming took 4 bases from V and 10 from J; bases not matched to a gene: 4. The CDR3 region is CASSSGTSVIQYF. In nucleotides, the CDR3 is TGTGCCAGCAGCTCTGGGACTAGCGTTATTCAGTACTTC. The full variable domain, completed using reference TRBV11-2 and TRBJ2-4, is EAGVAQSPRYKIIEKRQSVAFWCNPISGHATLYWYQQILGQGPKLLIQFQNNGVVDDSQLPKDRFSAERLKGVDSTLKIQPAKLEDSAVYLCASSSGTSVIQYFGAGTRLSVL.

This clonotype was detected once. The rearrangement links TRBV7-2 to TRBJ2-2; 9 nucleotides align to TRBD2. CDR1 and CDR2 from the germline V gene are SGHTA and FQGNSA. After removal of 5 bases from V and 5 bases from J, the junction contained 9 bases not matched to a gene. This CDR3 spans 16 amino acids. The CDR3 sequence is CASSPVRGLATGELFF. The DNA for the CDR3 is TGTGCCAGCAGCCCCGTCCGTGGACTAGCGACCGGGGAGCTGTTTTTT. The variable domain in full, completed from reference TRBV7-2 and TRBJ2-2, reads GAGVSQSPSNKVTEKGKDVELRCDPISGHTALYWYRQSLGQGLEFLIYFQGNSAPDKSGLPSDRFSAERTGGSVSTLTIQRTQQEDSAVYLCASSPVRGLATGELFFGEGSRLTVL.

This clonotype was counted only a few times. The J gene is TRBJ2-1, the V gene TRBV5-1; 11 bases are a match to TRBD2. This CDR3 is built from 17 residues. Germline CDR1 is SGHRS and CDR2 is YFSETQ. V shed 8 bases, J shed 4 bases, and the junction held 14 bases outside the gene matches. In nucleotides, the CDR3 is TGCGCCAGTGGTTGGGATAGCGGGAGGGCAAAGTACAATGAGCAGTTCTTC. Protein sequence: CASGWDSGRAKYNEQFF.

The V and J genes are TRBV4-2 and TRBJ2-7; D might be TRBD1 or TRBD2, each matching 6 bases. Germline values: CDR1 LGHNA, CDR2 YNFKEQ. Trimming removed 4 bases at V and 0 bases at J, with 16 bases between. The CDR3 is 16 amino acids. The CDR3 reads CASSPMGGESSYEQYF. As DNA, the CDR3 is TGTGCCAGCAGCCCCATGGGGGGCGAGAGCTCCTACGAGCAGTACTTC.

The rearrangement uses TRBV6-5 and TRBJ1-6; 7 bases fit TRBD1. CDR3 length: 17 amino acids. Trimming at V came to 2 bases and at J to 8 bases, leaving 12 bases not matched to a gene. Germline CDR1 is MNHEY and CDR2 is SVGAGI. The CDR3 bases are TGTGCCAGCAGTTACCTCCCGACAGGGAGAGTTGATTCACCCCTCCACTTT. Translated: CASSYLPTGRVDSPLHF.

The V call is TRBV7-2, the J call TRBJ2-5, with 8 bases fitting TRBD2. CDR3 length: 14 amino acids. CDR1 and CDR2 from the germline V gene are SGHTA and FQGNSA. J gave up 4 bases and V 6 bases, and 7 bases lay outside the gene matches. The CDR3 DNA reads TGTGCCAGCAGGCGCGGGGGGCTAGGAGAGACCCAGTACTTC. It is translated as CASRRGGLGETQYF.

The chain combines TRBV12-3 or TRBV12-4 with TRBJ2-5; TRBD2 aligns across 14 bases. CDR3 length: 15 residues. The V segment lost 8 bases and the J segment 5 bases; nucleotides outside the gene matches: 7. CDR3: CASRGTSGRLETQYF. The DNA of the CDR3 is TGTGCCAGCCGAGGGACTAGCGGGAGATTGGAGACCCAGTACTTC.

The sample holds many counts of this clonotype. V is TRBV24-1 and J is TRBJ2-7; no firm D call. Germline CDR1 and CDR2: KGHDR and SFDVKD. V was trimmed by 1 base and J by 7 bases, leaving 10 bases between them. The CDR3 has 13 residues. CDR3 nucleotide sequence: TGTGCCACCAGTGATTTCCTGTCAAGGGAGCAGTACTTC. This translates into CATSDFLSREQYF.